These T cell receptor beta chains were read from a single sample in a study of metastatic and nonmetastatic thyroid tumors. With MiXCR, TCRdb called clones anew from the PCR reads. The sample gives about 40,000 clones, approximately 10% of which show up once; roughly a quarter is in the top ten. The sequenced sample was blood. The source of these receptors is a female donor with papillary thyroid cancer or a benign thyroid nodule (not recorded which). Some clones in this sample may be carry-over from other donors' samples. The CDR3 runs from the conserved cysteine through the conserved F or W. Each record gives: V gene, D gene, clone size, J gene, CDR3 DNA, CDR3 protein. The D gene is left open where the match is weak. Clone size is given for some rows only: seen once, a few or many times, or a class if the clone is expanded.

>TRBV6-4|NA|many|TRBJ2-2
TGTGCCAGCAGTCCTGTCTCGACTGCGGACACCGGGGAGCTGTTTTTT
CASSPVSTADTGELFF
>TRBV5-4|TRBD1|many|TRBJ2-6
TGTGCCAGCAGCATGGGACAGGGTTTGTCTGGGGCCAACGTCCTGACTTTC
CASSMGQGLSGANVLTF
>TRBV2|NA|many|TRBJ1-3
TGTGCCAGCAGTGAAGGGCCCTCTGGAAACACCATATATTTT
CASSEGPSGNTIYF
>TRBV5-1|NA|NA|TRBJ1-1
TGCGCCAGCAGCGAGGGGAGGACTGAAGCTTTCTTT
CASSEGRTEAFF
>TRBV28|NA|many|TRBJ2-3
TGTGCCAGCAGTTTATTCGGAGCCCTGGGGGATACGCAGTATTTT
CASSLFGALGDTQYF
>TRBV6-1|NA|many|TRBJ1-3
TGTGCCAGCGGGCGCGACACCATATATTTT
CASGRDTIYF
>TRBV4-1|TRBD2|many|TRBJ2-2
TGCGCCAGCAGGGCCACTAGCGGGAGGGCGAGGACCGGGGAGCTGTTTTTT
CASRATSGRARTGELFF
>TRBV11-3|TRBD2|many|TRBJ2-7
TGTGCCAGCAGCCGAAGGGACTACACCTACGAGCAGTACTTC
CASSRRDYTYEQYF
>TRBV20-1|NA|NA|TRBJ1-2
TGCAGTGCTAGTGGACAGTTCTATGGCTACACCTTC
CSASGQFYGYTF
>TRBV19|NA|many|TRBJ2-2
TGTGCCAGTAGCTTAGTAAGCGGGAACACCGGGGAGCTGTTTTTT
CASSLVSGNTGELFF
>TRBV30|TRBD2|many|TRBJ2-7
TGTGCCTGGAGGGGACTAGCGGGCCGTTCCTACGAGCAGTACTTC
CAWRGLAGRSYEQYF
>TRBV5-1|NA|many|TRBJ2-7
TGCGCCAGCAGCTTGGGACTAGAACCCGAGCAGTACTTC
CASSLGLEPEQYF
>TRBV6-5|NA|NA|TRBJ1-3
TGTGCCAGCAGTTACGAAGGTCTAGCTGGAAACACCATATATTTT
CASSYEGLAGNTIYF
>TRBV28|TRBD1|few|TRBJ2-7
TGTGCCAGCAGGGCACAGGGGCCCACCTACGAGCAGTACTTC
CASRAQGPTYEQYF
>TRBV12-3/TRBV12-4|NA|many|TRBJ1-2
TGTGCCAGCAGCCCTAGGGGCGACGGCTACACCTTC
CASSPRGDGYTF
>TRBV20-1|TRBD1|many|TRBJ2-1
TGCAGTGCTAGAGATAAAAGACAGGGGAATAACAATGAGCAGTTCTTC
CSARDKRQGNNNEQFF
>TRBV12-3/TRBV12-4|TRBD1|many|TRBJ2-7
TGTGCCAGCAACATGGCTTTGGACAGGGGGTACGAGCAGTACTTC
CASNMALDRGYEQYF
>TRBV28|TRBD1|many|TRBJ2-7
TGTGCCAGCAGTCCAGGACAGGGGAGGGCGTCGGACGAGCAGTACTTC
CASSPGQGRASDEQYF
>TRBV11-3|NA|NA|TRBJ2-7
TGTGCCAGCAGCTTAGGAGGGGCGGCCTACGAGCAGTACTTC
CASSLGGAAYEQYF
>TRBV5-1|TRBD2|many|TRBJ2-1
TGCGCCAGCAGCTTGGTAACTAGCGGACACAATGAGCAGTTCTTC
CASSLVTSGHNEQFF
>TRBV20-1|TRBD2|few|TRBJ2-5
TGCAGTGCTTTTACTAGCGGGGGCCATAGGGAGACCCAGTACTTC
CSAFTSGGHRETQYF